This is a list of T cell receptor beta chains from one sample in a study of T cells in Graves' hyperthyroidism and ophthalmopathy. TCRdb redid the calling of the multiplex PCR reads with MiXCR, one entry per CDR3 protein. The profile covers over 650,000 distinct CDR3 sequences, with over 15% appearing a single time and under 10% taken by the ten largest. Sequenced input: blood. The receptors were sampled from a man between 18 and 35 years old with Graves' hyperthyroidism. The CDR3 runs from the conserved cysteine through the conserved F or W. The order of the fields is V gene, clone size, D gene, J gene, CDR3 DNA, CDR3 protein. The D gene is left open where the match is weak. Only some rows state a clone size, as once, few, many or a class for expanded clones.

v_call: TRBV20-1; clone_size: few; d_call: TRBD1; j_call: TRBJ2-7; cdr3_nt: TGCAGTGCTAGAGCCCCAGGGGGATTCGACGAGCAGTACTTC; cdr3_aa: CSARAPGGFDEQYF
v_call: TRBV20-1; clone_size: .; d_call: .; j_call: TRBJ2-7; cdr3_nt: TGCAGTGCTAGACGGGGCCAAGAGCAGTACTTC; cdr3_aa: CSARRGQEQYF
v_call: TRBV28; clone_size: many; d_call: TRBD1; j_call: TRBJ1-5; cdr3_nt: TGTGCCAGCCGGGGACAGGGGGTTAGGAGCAATCAGCCCCAGCATTTT; cdr3_aa: CASRGQGVRSNQPQHF
v_call: TRBV20-1; clone_size: many; d_call: TRBD2; j_call: TRBJ2-5; cdr3_nt: TGCAGTGCTGGGGCGGGAGTTCTGGAGACCCAGTACTTC; cdr3_aa: CSAGAGVLETQYF
v_call: TRBV6-2/TRBV6-3; clone_size: .; d_call: TRBD2; j_call: TRBJ2-7; cdr3_nt: TGTGCCAGCAGTAAATACGGGACTAGCGGGTCCTACGAGCAGTACTTC; cdr3_aa: CASSKYGTSGSYEQYF
v_call: TRBV7-9; clone_size: few; d_call: .; j_call: TRBJ2-2; cdr3_nt: TGTGCCAGCAGCTTAGGGACCTGGCAGGACACCGGGGAGCTGTTTTTT; cdr3_aa: CASSLGTWQDTGELFF
v_call: TRBV6-5; clone_size: .; d_call: .; j_call: TRBJ1-5; cdr3_nt: TGTGCCAGCAGTTACACGGGAGGAGGCAATCAGCCCCAGCATTTT; cdr3_aa: CASSYTGGGNQPQHF
v_call: TRBV11-2; clone_size: .; d_call: .; j_call: TRBJ2-3; cdr3_nt: TGTGCCAGCAGCTTAAATTGGGGGGATACGCAGTATTTT; cdr3_aa: CASSLNWGDTQYF
v_call: TRBV4-1; clone_size: .; d_call: .; j_call: TRBJ2-2; cdr3_nt: TGCGCCAGCAGCCCCTACGATCTCTCCGGGGAGCTGTTTTTT; cdr3_aa: CASSPYDLSGELFF
v_call: TRBV6-1; clone_size: few; d_call: TRBD1; j_call: TRBJ2-2; cdr3_nt: TGTGCCAGCGGTTCAACAGGGGGCAACACCGGGGAGCTGTTTTTT; cdr3_aa: CASGSTGGNTGELFF
v_call: TRBV20-1; clone_size: few; d_call: .; j_call: TRBJ2-7; cdr3_nt: TGCAGTGCTAGGCCGGACTCCTCGTACGAGCAGTACTTC; cdr3_aa: CSARPDSSYEQYF
v_call: TRBV28; clone_size: many; d_call: .; j_call: TRBJ2-3; cdr3_nt: TGTGCCAGCAGAGCAGGGGTAGATACGCAGTATTTT; cdr3_aa: CASRAGVDTQYF
v_call: TRBV28; clone_size: many; d_call: .; j_call: TRBJ2-7; cdr3_nt: TGTGCCACCGGACCCTACGAGCAGTACTTC; cdr3_aa: CATGPYEQYF
v_call: TRBV29-1; clone_size: few; d_call: .; j_call: TRBJ1-6; cdr3_nt: TGCAGCGTTGCCTCTGGCAGGCCGAATTCACCCCTCCACTTT; cdr3_aa: CSVASGRPNSPLHF